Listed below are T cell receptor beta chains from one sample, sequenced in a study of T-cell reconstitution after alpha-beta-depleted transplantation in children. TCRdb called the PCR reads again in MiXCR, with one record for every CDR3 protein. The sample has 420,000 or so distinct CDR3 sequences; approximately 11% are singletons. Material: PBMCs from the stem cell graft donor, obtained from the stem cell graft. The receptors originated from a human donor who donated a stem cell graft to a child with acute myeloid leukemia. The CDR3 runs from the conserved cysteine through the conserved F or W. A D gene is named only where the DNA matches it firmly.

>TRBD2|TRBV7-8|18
CASSLPSGGPSLTDTQYF
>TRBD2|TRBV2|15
CASSESGASYNEQFF
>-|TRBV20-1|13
CSARIQLNHEQFF
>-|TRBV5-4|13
CASSFQGGREQYF
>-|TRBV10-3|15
CAISETDDLNTEAFF
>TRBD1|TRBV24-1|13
CATGRGQGNEQFF
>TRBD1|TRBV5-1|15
CASSSGDRAGTEAFF
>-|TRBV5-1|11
CASSLLGVRFF
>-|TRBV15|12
CATSGALETQYF
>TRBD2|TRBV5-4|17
CASSPLPSGRAWETQYF
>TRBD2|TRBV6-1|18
CASRDGLAGPTRQETQYF
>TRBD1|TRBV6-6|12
CASSGGQGPQYF
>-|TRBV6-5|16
CASSYVSVANTGELFF
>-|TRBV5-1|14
CASSSRTADTEAFF
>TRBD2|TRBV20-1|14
CSAPTSGNTDTQYF
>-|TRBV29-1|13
CSVEPDSEETQYF
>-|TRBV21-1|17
CASNRPFTGKTGEKLFF
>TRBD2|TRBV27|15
CASSLVSGTYNEQFF
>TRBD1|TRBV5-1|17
CASSLSGVGQLQETQYF
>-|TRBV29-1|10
CSALLGGYTF
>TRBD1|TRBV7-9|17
CASSRVGTGSGVNEQFF
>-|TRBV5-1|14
CASSRGTSTDTQYF
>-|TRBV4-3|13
CASSQSHSGTQYF
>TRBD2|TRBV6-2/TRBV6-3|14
CASKERGDTDTQYF
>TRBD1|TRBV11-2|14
CASSLDPTGTGYTF
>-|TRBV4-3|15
CASSQEFGGPDTQYF
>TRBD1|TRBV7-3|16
CASSPGDRGLNTEAFF
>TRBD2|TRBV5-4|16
CASSLTSGASTDTQYF
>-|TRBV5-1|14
CASSPQGQGDTQYF
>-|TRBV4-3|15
CASSRNRDANYGYTF
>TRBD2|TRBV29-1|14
CSVVNSGRSDTQYF
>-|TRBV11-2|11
CASSPRWGGHF
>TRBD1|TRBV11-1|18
CASSSDRGVFSGANGLTF
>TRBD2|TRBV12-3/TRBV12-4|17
CASSSGLAGGPTGELFF
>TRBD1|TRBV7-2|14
CASSGRTGGAGYTF
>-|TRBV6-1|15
CASSPSTGVADTQYF
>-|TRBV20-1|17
CCARGGGAARRDTEAFF
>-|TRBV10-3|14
CAISDMLAYNEQFF